This T cell receptor beta chain was recovered during a study of read filtering for tumor transcriptome and immune sequencing (dated by TCRdb to about 2020). General notes on the study: Of the patients in the cohort, around 18 were male and roughly 13 were female, and their mean age was about 68 years, with a range of about 45 to 80. Whole-transcriptome libraries were prepared with the TruSeq RNA Access Library Prep Kit after DNase treatment. Per sample, about 3.5 to 10.27 million TCR-region mapped reads were obtained with IR-seq, compared with only about 80 to 1273 with RNA-seq. By revised international staging, roughly eight patients were R-ISS I, under 20 were R-ISS II and 7 were R-ISS III. One of the main goals was to work out a read-filtering strategy for immune repertoire data, in particular whether clonotypes backed by only a single read should be removed. The study compared TCR repertoires from targeted immune repertoire sequencing and bulk whole-transcriptome sequencing run on the same bone marrow samples. Study-wide conclusions, independent of this receptor: Clonotypes were captured by IR-seq at much higher depth and more reliably than by RNA-seq, and smaller IR-seq throughput was sufficient for identification of most shared clonotypes. The sorted CD138-negative fraction was a mixed bone marrow immune population, not purified T cells. Removing single-read clonotypes increased the correlation between IR-seq and RNA-seq shared clonotype proportions. In IR-seq, single-read clonotypes were roughly 82% of clonotypes but 3% to 4.5% of total reads; in RNA-seq they were about 75% of clonotypes and less than 45% of reads.

Starting from around 400 ng RNA, TCR libraries were constructed with the Immunoverse kit using molecular barcoded adaptors that cover the alpha/delta and beta/gamma chains. TCR library preparation used the same RNA that was used for transcriptome sequencing. Sequencing of the TCR libraries was done on an Illumina HiSeq 4000 with 2 x 150 cycles. For the original study's pipeline: MiXCR aligned TCR reads to human V, D, J and C references and assembled the aligned reads into CDR3 clonotypes, with quality filtering and error correction included. The tcR package in R was used to analyze clonotype counts and gene usage diversity. Raw mapping reads were checked after the RNA-seq reads had been mapped by STAR aligner version 2.5.3a onto the human GRCh37 genome. To test how sequencing depth affects detected clonotypes, IR-seq fastq files were randomly downsampled with Seqtk 1.3. TCRdb took the public reads, trimmed them with fastp at Q25, ran MiXCR for clone calling and kept in-frame beta chains. Here each entry gathers all rows of one CDR3 protein and keeps the most common genes and DNA. TCRdb's processing, not the authors' own work, is the source of the V and J calls. Across this sample there are 30,000 to 50,000 distinct CDR3 sequences, with 12% seen only once. Clones ranked in the top ten supply around 32% of the sample.

Each patient had bone marrow sampled at the time of active disease. Isolation of bone marrow mononuclear cells was performed by Ficoll-Hypaque density gradient centrifugation. Myeloma plasma cells were removed and CD138-negative cells were collected by negative selection after labeling with CD138 magnetic microbeads on a MACS separator. Flow cytometry on an Attune NxT with CD138 antibodies was used to check the purity of the isolated cells. TRIzol reagent was used to extract total RNA, and a NanoDrop spectrophotometer was used to quantify the extracted RNA. Paired RNA-seq and IR-seq were performed on the CD138-negative bone marrow sample of each patient. This clonotype has a count of ten or more. Which antigen it targets is not known. Within one base of it there is no much larger clone, and no base qualities were kept. In the germline V gene (reference sequence), CDR1 corresponds to DFQATT and CDR2 to SNEGSKA. Trimmed from V: 3 bases; trimmed from J: 5 bases; junction bases lacking a gene match: 9. The CDR3 runs 15 residues from the cysteine to the phenylalanine. CDR3 DNA only is kept here, 45 bases in frame from base 1.

This receptor was taken from a donor aged 40 or older with multiple myeloma. Recombination connected TRBV20-1 to TRBJ2-3; 9 junctional bases match TRBD2. The specimen was a population of CD138-negative cells sorted from bone marrow. In the paper's terms, the cell subset or site label means: bone marrow mononuclear cells depleted of CD138+ plasma/myeloma cells by negative magnetic selection. The CDR3 sequence is CSARESGGIIDTQYF. DNA sequence: TGCAGTGCTAGGGAGAGCGGGGGGATAATAGATACGCAGTATTTT.